This T cell receptor (beta chain) appears in the sequencing data of a study of OX40 agonist ivuxolimab in advanced cancers. Study in general: Enrollees could have had prior anti-PD-1, anti-PD-L1 or anti-CTLA-4 therapy, which over 35% had received.

The CDR3 consists of 17 residues. With 2 bases removed from V and 0 bases from J, the gap between germline ends came to 15 bases. Germline values: CDR1 SGHRS, CDR2 YFSETQ. Method: immunoSEQ multiplex PCR; TCRdb's copy keeps in-frame clones and lacks some. The repertoire holds about 51,000 clones, 88% seen once, with 3% to 4.5% in the top ten. Source: CD4+ or CD8+ T cells sorted from blood, taken in a trial of the OX40 agonist ivuxolimab. The chain is built from TRBV5-1 and TRBJ1-3; D may be TRBD1 (5 bases). The receptor's source is an adult with an advanced solid tumor such as melanoma, head and neck, liver or kidney cancer. CDR3 nucleotides: TGCGCCAGCAGCTTACTACCGGGACCGTCCTCTGGAAACACCATATATTTT. Translating gives CASSLLPGPSSGNTIYF. Full variable domain (outside the CDR3, taken from reference TRBV5-1 and TRBJ1-3): KAGVTQTPRYLIKTRGQQVTLSCSPISGHRSVSWYQQTPGQGLQFLFEYFSETQRNKGNFPGRFSGRQFSNSRSEMNVSTLELGDSALYLCASSLLPGPSSGNTIYFGEGSWLTVV.